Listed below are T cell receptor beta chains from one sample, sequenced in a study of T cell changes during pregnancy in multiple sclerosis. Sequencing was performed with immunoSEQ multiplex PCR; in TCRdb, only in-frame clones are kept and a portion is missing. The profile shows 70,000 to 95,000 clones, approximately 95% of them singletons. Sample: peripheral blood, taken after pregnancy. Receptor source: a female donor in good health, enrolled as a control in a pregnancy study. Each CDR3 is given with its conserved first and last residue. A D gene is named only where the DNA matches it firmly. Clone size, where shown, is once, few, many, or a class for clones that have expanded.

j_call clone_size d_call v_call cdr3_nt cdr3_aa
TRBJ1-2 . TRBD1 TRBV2 TGTGCCAGCATCGGGACAGCTAACTATGGCTACACCTTC CASIGTANYGYTF
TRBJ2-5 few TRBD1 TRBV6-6 TGTGCCAGCAGTTACCAGGTCGGGACAGGTCGCGAGACCCAGTACTTC CASSYQVGTGRETQYF
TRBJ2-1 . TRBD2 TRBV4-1 TGCGCCAGCAGAAACCTCGGGACTAGCGGAAATGAGCAGTTCTTC CASRNLGTSGNEQFF
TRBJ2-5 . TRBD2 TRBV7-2 TGTGCCAGCAGCCCCCCCTCAGCGGGAGTTCCAGAGACCCAGTACTTC CASSPPSAGVPETQYF
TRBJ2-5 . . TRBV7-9 TGTGCCAGCAGAAGGACGGAGGCAGAGACCCAGTACTTC CASRRTEAETQYF
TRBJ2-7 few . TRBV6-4 TGTGCCAGCATTGACCTCTCAGGCTACGAGCAGTACTTC CASIDLSGYEQYF
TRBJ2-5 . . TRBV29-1 TGCAGCGTTGAAAACCCGACAGAGTGGCAAGAGACCCAGTACTTC CSVENPTEWQETQYF
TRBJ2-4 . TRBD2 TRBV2 TGTGCCAGCAGTGACGGCGGGAGAATGGACATTCAGTACTTC CASSDGGRMDIQYF
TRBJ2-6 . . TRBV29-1 TGCAGCGTTGAACAGCAGGTCGGGGCCAACGTCCTGACTTTC CSVEQQVGANVLTF
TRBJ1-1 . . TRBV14 TGTGCCAGCAGCCAACTTTTGAACACTGAAGCTTTCTTT CASSQLLNTEAFF
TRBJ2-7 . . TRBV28 TGTGCCAGCAGTAGTACAAGCTCCTACGAGCAGTACTTC CASSSTSSYEQYF
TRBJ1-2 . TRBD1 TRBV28 TGTGCCAGCAGTCACGCCGGGACAGGGGGCTATGGCTACACCTTC CASSHAGTGGYGYTF
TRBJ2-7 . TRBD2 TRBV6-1 TGTGCCAGCAGTACCCGGGCCGGACTAGCGGATGAGCAGTACTTC CASSTRAGLADEQYF
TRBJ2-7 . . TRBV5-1 TGCGCCAGCAGCGTGACAGGAGGCATTTTCTACGAGCAGTACTTC CASSVTGGIFYEQYF
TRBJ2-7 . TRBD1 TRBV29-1 TGCAGCGTTGAAGGGGGTGGGACAGACTACGAGCAGTACTTC CSVEGGGTDYEQYF
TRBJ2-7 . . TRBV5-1 TGCGCCAGCAGCTTGAACAGGGCAAGCTCCTACGAGCAGTACTTC CASSLNRASSYEQYF
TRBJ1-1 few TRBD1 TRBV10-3 TGTGCCATCAGTCCCACAGGGGGGACTGAAGCTTTCTTT CAISPTGGTEAFF
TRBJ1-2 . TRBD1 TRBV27 TGTGCCAGCAGAGCCAATCAGGGGGCGGGTGGCTACACCTTC CASRANQGAGGYTF
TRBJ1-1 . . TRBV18 TGTGCCAGCTCCATTCTAGACAGGAACACTGAAGCTTTCTTT CASSILDRNTEAFF
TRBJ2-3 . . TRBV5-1 TGCGCCAGCAGCATAGCGACTAGCACAGATACGCAGTATTTT CASSIATSTDTQYF
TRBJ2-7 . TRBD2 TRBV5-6 TGTGCCAGCAGCTTTAGCGGGAGCTCCTACGAGCAGTACTTC CASSFSGSSYEQYF
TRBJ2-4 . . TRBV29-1 TGCAGCGTCAACAGCGGTGCAAACATTCAGTACTTC CSVNSGANIQYF
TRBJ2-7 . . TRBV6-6 TGTGCCAGCAGTCCTCAGGCGGGGCAGAGCTCCTACGAGCAGTACTTC CASSPQAGQSSYEQYF
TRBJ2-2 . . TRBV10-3 TGTGCCATCAGTGAGTACAGGAACACCGGGGAGCTGTTTTTT CAISEYRNTGELFF
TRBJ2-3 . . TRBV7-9 TGTGCCAGCAGCTTCCTCCCGGGATTAGATGGAGATACGCAGTATTTT CASSFLPGLDGDTQYF
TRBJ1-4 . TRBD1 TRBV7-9 TGTGCCAGCAGGACCGGGACAGGGAAAGCAACTAATGAAAAACTGTTTTTT CASRTGTGKATNEKLFF
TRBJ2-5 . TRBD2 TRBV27 TGTGCCAGTGCTGTGGGGGGGACCAAAGAGACCCAGTACTTC CASAVGGTKETQYF
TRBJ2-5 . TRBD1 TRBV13 TGTGCCAGCAGCTTAGAAGGTCGACAGGGCGGCGAGACCCAGTACTTC CASSLEGRQGGETQYF
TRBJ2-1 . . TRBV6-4 TGTGCCAGCAGTGACGGGCTAGGGGTTGGTGAGCAGTTCTTC CASSDGLGVGEQFF
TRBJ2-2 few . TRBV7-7 TGTGCCAGCAGCCCACTCGTCCCCGGGGAGCTGTTTTTT CASSPLVPGELFF
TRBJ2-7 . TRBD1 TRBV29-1 TGCAGCGTTGAAGATGGACAGGGTGAGCAGTACTTC CSVEDGQGEQYF
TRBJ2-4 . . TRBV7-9 TGTGCCAGCAGCCCATCAGGGGCGCTGGTCAAAAACATTCAGTACTTC CASSPSGALVKNIQYF
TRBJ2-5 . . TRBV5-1 TGCGCCAGCAGCTTGTCCGCCGTCGGGGGGACCCAGTACTTC CASSLSAVGGTQYF
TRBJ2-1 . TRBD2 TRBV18 TGTGCCAGCTCACCACCGAATAGCGGGAACCCCAATGAGCAGTTCTTC CASSPPNSGNPNEQFF
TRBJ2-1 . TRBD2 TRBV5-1 TGCGCCAGCAGCTTGATTTTGGGAGGGGTCAATGAGCAGTTCTTC CASSLILGGVNEQFF
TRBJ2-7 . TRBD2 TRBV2 TGTGCCAGCAGAGGACTAGCGGGCCCCTACGAGCAGTACTTC CASRGLAGPYEQYF
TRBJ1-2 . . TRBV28 TGTGCCAGCAGTTTTGGGGGCGCCTATGGCTACACCTTC CASSFGGAYGYTF
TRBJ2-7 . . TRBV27 TGTGCCAGCTCCACCTACGAGCAGTACTTC CASSTYEQYF
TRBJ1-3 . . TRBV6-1 TGTGCCAGCAGTGATCGGGGAACTGGAAACACCATATATTTT CASSDRGTGNTIYF
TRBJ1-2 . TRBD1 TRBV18 TGTGCCAGCTCACCAGACGACAGGACAGGGACGGCGGGCTACACCTTC CASSPDDRTGTAGYTF
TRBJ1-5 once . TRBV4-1 TGCGCCAGCAGCCCTAGGGATGGCGACAGTCGCGGGCCCCAGCATTTT CASSPRDGDSRGPQHF
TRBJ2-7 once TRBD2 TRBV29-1 TGCAGCGTTAGACTAGCGGGAGTTCGGAACGAGCAGTACTTC CSVRLAGVRNEQYF
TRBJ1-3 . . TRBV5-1 TGCGCCAGCAGCTTGTTCGGCAGGTCTGCCTCTGGAAACACCATATATTTT CASSLFGRSASGNTIYF
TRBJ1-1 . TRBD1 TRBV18 TGTGCCAGCTCCCCGACAGGGGTGAACACTGAAGCTTTCTTT CASSPTGVNTEAFF
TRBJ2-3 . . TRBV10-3 TGTGCCATCAGTGAGTCGACGGGAGCGGGCACAGATACGCAGTATTTT CAISESTGAGTDTQYF
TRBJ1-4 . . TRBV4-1 TGCGCCAGCAGCCAATGGGGCGGGATACATGAAAAACTGTTTTTT CASSQWGGIHEKLFF
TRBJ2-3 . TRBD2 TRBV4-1 TGCGCCAGCAGCCAAGGACTAGCCCTCACAGATACGCAGTATTTT CASSQGLALTDTQYF
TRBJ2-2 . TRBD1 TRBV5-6 TGTGCCAGCAGCTTCCGGGACAGGGGGCCCGGGGAGCTGTTTTTT CASSFRDRGPGELFF
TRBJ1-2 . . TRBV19 TGTGCCAGTAGTATAGGCATCTCTTCGGGCTATGGCTACACCTTC CASSIGISSGYGYTF
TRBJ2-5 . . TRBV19 TGTGCCAGTAGTCTTCGTGGGAGGGGGGGCCAAGAGACCCAGTACTTC CASSLRGRGGQETQYF
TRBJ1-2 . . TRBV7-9 TGTGCCAGCAGCACACCGACAGCGTCCTATGGCTACACCTTC CASSTPTASYGYTF
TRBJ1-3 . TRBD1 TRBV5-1 TGCGCCAGCAGCGCGAGAGGACAGGGACCTTCAAACACCATATATTTT CASSARGQGPSNTIYF
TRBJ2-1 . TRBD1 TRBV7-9 TGTGCCAGCAGCTACTTACCGGGACAGGGGGCTTCGGATGAGCAGTTCTTC CASSYLPGQGASDEQFF
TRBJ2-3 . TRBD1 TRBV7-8 TGTGCCAGCAGCTTAGAGGGACAGGGACCAGATACGCAGTATTTT CASSLEGQGPDTQYF
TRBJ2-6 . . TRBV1 TGCACCAGCAGCCTAGATTTAAGGGACAGGGCACTCCGGTCTGGGGCCAACGTCCTGACTTTC CTSSLDLRDRALRSGANVLTF